Listed here is a single TCR beta chain. The target antigen is unknown. The sample has other DNA sequences that encode this CDR3 too. This specimen comes from a study of shared clonotypes between healthy human individuals. Study-level background: For every donor, three CD4 naive, three CD4 memory, two CD8 naive and one CD8 memory plates were used. Study-wide findings and caveats: Clonotypes which were not shared had lower generation probabilities than clonotypes that all four donors shared. Sampling was confined to blood; repertoires within tissues likely differ. The diversity represented, both genetic and in exposure history, was limited by few donors.

Sequencing was performed with immunoSEQ multiplex PCR; in TCRdb, only in-frame clones are kept and a portion is missing. The sample consists of about 690,000 clones, 90% of them appearing once. The V and J ends lost 0 bases and 5 bases respectively, with 6 bases between them. Germline-derived CDR1 and CDR2 are SGHDT and YYEEEE. The CDR3 extends over 12 amino acids. The receptor was derived from a man between 18 and 35 years old in good health. Some clones in this sample may be carry-over from other donors' samples. V usage is TRBV5-6 and J usage is TRBJ2-7; D unclear. The material sequenced was memory CD8+ T cells from PBMCs. The subset was: CD45RO+ cells pooled with CCR7-negative TemRA cells. CDR3 protein: CASSLAGDEQYF. DNA for the CDR3: TGTGCCAGCAGCTTGGCGGGCGACGAGCAGTACTTC.